This T cell receptor (beta chain) derives from a study of T cell responses to AZD1222 COVID-19 vaccine. Notes on this clone: Its specificity is unknown.

Measured with immunoSEQ multiplex PCR; TCRdb has only the in-frame clones, and not every one. The sample holds around 150,000 clones, 92% seen once. The V segment lost 5 bases and the J segment 8 bases; nucleotides outside the gene matches: 3. Germline values: CDR1 PRHDT, CDR2 FYEKMQ (reference sequence). The CDR3 covers 12 residues. Findings and limits, study-wide: Spike-spanning, vaccine-associated CD4 TCRs were dominant at 160-218 and 743-854. Repertoire collection took place solely once the T cell response had peaked. Mostly white British, mostly female donors; authors suggested clonal diversity may be underestimated. In the spike-specific TCR repertoire, nearly half reportedly target unmutated variant regions.

The clonotype originates from an adult who received the AZD1222 COVID-19 vaccine. This chain uses TRBV13 with TRBJ2-1; 7 bases line up with TRBD2. The material was peripheral blood, obtained 28 days after the second AZD1222 dose. The CDR3 bases are TGTGCCAGCAGCGAACTAGCGCATGAGCAGTTCTTC. Its protein product is CASSELAHEQFF. Together with reference TRBV13 and TRBJ2-1, the CDR3 gives the full variable domain: AAGVIQSPRHLIKEKRETATLKCYPIPRHDTVYWYQQGPGQDPQFLISFYEKMQSDKGSIPDRFSAQQFSDYHSELNMSSLELGDSALYFCASSELAHEQFFGPGTRLTVL.